This T cell receptor (beta chain) was obtained from a study of blood T cell repertoires in COVID-19 (TCRdb year 2020). About the study as a whole: Samples covering the acute and convalescent phases of COVID-19 were provided by collaborators in the United States, Italy and Spain. The samples were drawn from two sources: the first 160 participants of the ongoing ImmuneRACE study, and about 1,300 subjects contributed by 6 global collaborators. The prospective study material was composed of cDNA or gDNA derived from T cells, B-cell-depleted T cells, or PBMCs. The dataset comprised deeply sampled blood TCRbeta repertoires from subjects exposed to, actively infected with, or recovered from COVID-19. Where available, HLA class I and class II types were taken from metadata supplied by the sample provider and were not determined by assay-based typing. Nearly every sample came with metadata listing a de-identified subject ID, COVID-19 status, age in years and sex. The repertoires were released in a freely available public database meant as a resource for research on the immune response to SARS-CoV-2. Overall results and qualifications from the work: The quantity of clinical and demographic metadata differed by source and by participant and was supplied without curation.

The CDR3 sequence holds 14 residues, the cysteine and phenylalanine included. Left in the record is the CDR3 DNA by itself, 42 bases read in frame from the first base. TCRbeta CDR3 regions were amplified from genomic DNA using the immunoSEQ Assay, a bias-controlled multiplex PCR. The paper's processing steps were these. The number of nucleated cells in each sample was estimated by amplification of reference gene primers within the assay. Sequence reads were collapsed and filtered to measure the absolute abundance of every unique TCRbeta CDR3 rearrangement. For each sample, productive Simpson clonality was calculated as the square root of Simpson's diversity index over productive rearrangements. The source is immuneACCESS, and TCRdb retained only in-frame sequences with V and J called. Part of the clones is not carried over; for the studies checked, unresolved V genes explain less than half of this, and the remainder is unexplained. The V and J calls and clone size are taken from that table; D and trimming were inferred from the DNA. The sample yields about 190,000 clones; 70% to 80% were counted once. The ten largest clones represent over 10% of the sample.

Remarks on this clone: What this receptor recognizes is not known. No per-base quality is available; no much larger clone lies one base away.

Each collaborating institution followed its own protocols to collect whole blood in K2EDTA tubes. Collaborator samples were shipped for TCRbeta analysis as frozen whole blood, isolated PBMCs, or DNA extracted from either sample type. The clonotype comes from a woman between 45 and 60 years old with acute or convalescent COVID-19. The chain links TRBV21-1 with TRBJ2-7; the table's D gene call, TRBD1, was not cross checked with the DNA. TRBV21-1 is termed a pseudogene. Sequenced sample: peripheral blood. The nucleotide sequence is TGTGCCAGCAGCAAAGACAGGGTACCAGACGAGCAGTACTTC. Its amino acids are CASSKDRVPDEQYF.